This T cell receptor beta chain was obtained from a study of shared clonotypes between healthy human individuals. Study information: Per-donor plates numbered three CD4 naive, three CD4 memory, two CD8 naive and one CD8 memory.

Study observations and caveats: Among donors, the sharing of clonotypes was expected to be influenced by sequencing depth.

V was cut by 2 bases and J by 5 bases, with 9 bases left in between. Germline CDR1 is MNHEY and CDR2 is SVGAGI. The CDR3 totals 13 residues. Worth noting for this clone: Its antigen is undetermined.

Clones were sequenced by immunoSEQ multiplex PCR, and TCRdb holds only the in-frame ones, with some missing. Of approximately 340,000 clones listed, about 70% are singletons. The gene calls are TRBV6-5 and TRBJ1-2; D may be TRBD1 (6 bases). The receptor's source is a man aged 30 to 39 in good health. What was sequenced was memory CD4+ T cells sorted from blood. Stated subset: CD45RA-negative fraction. CDR3 in DNA: TGTGCCAGCAGTTACGACAGGCTATATGGCTACACCTTC. It translates to CASSYDRLYGYTF.